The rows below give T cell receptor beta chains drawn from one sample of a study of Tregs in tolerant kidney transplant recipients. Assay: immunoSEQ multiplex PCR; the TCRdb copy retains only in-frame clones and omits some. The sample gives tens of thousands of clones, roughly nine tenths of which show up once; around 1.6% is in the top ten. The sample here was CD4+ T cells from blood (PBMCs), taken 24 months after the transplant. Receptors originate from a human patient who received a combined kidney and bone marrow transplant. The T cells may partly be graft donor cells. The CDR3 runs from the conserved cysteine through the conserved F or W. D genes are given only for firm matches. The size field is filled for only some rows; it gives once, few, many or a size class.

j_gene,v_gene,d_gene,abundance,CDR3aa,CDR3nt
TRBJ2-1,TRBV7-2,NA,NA,CASSPGQSYNEQFF,TGTGCCAGCAGCCCAGGACAGTCCTACAATGAGCAGTTCTTC
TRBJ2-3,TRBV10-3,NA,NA,CAISGGLEGTDTQYF,TGTGCCATCAGTGGGGGACTCGAGGGAACAGATACGCAGTATTTT
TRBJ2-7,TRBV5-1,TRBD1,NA,CASSLGQGIRNEQYF,TGCGCCAGCAGCTTGGGACAGGGGATTCGGAACGAGCAGTACTTC
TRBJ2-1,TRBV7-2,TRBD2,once,CASSFAGGGYNEQFF,TGTGCCAGCAGCTTCGCGGGGGGCGGATACAATGAGCAGTTCTTC
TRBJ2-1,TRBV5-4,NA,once,CASSRPSRSSYNEQFF,TGTGCCAGCAGCCGTCCTAGCAGGAGCTCCTACAATGAGCAGTTCTTC
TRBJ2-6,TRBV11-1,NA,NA,CASSRMVAGGANVLTF,TGTGCCAGCAGTCGCATGGTGGCGGGCGGGGCCAACGTCCTGACTTTC
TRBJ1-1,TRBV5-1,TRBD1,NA,CASSLVQGDTEAFF,TGCGCCAGCAGCTTGGTTCAGGGGGACACTGAAGCTTTCTTT
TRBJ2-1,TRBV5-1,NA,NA,CASKLTLNNEQFF,TGCGCCAGCAAGCTCACTTTGAACAATGAGCAGTTCTTC
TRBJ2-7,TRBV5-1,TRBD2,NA,CASARGAGGPYEQYF,TGCGCCAGCGCCCGTGGGGCGGGGGGCCCCTACGAGCAGTACTTC
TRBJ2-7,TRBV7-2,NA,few,CASSHDRNYEQYF,TGTGCCAGCAGTCATGACAGAAACTACGAGCAGTACTTC
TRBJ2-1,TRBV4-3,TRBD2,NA,CASSQDRGVAGGIYNEQFF,TGCGCCAGCAGCCAGGATCGTGGGGTAGCGGGAGGGATCTACAATGAGCAGTTCTTC
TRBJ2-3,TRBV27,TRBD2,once,CASSSRLANTDTQYF,TGTGCCAGCAGCTCAAGACTAGCGAACACAGATACGCAGTATTTT
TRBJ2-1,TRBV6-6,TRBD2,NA,CASSSLTSGGPGEQFF,TGTGCCAGCAGCTCACTGACTAGCGGGGGGCCGGGTGAGCAGTTCTTC
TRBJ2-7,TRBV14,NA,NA,CASSARLGSYEQYF,TGTGCCAGCAGCGCCCGACTCGGCAGCTACGAGCAGTACTTC
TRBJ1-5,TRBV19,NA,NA,CASSIGQRGGQPQHF,TGTGCCAGTAGTATTGGCCAACGTGGTGGTCAGCCCCAGCATTTT
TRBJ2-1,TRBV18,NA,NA,CASSPISDEQFF,TGTGCCAGCTCACCAATCAGCGATGAGCAGTTCTTC
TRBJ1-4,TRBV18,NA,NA,CASSHYKDSFNEKLFF,TGTGCCAGCTCACACTACAAGGACAGCTTTAATGAAAAACTGTTTTTT
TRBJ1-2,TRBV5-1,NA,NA,CASSFDSYGYTF,TGCGCCAGCAGCTTTGACAGCTATGGCTACACCTTC
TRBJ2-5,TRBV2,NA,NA,CASSEAIGNLETQYF,TGTGCCAGCAGTGAAGCCATCGGTAACTTAGAGACCCAGTACTTC
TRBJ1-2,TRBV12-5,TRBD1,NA,CASGLIVVGQGPYNYGYTF,TGTGCTAGTGGTTTGATAGTGGTGGGACAGGGGCCTTATAACTATGGCTACACCTTC
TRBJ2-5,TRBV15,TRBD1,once,CANYRTGNFQETQYF,TGTGCCAACTACCGGACAGGCAACTTCCAAGAGACCCAGTACTTC
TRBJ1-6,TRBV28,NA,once,CASSAYYNSPLHF,TGTGCCAGCAGTGCGTACTATAATTCCCCCCTCCACTTT
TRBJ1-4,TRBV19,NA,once,CASSMGGKLFF,TGTGCCAGTAGTATGGGGGGAAAACTGTTTTTT
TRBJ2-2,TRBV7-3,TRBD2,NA,CASSLRLAGALYQNTGELFF,TGTGCCAGCAGCTTAAGACTAGCGGGGGCCTTATACCAAAACACCGGGGAGCTGTTTTTT
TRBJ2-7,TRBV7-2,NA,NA,CASSLVRAGSYEQYF,TGTGCCAGCAGCTTAGTTCGAGCGGGTTCCTACGAGCAGTACTTC
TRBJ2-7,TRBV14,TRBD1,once,CASSPSGQGAHEQYF,TGTGCCAGCAGCCCCTCGGGACAGGGGGCCCACGAGCAGTACTTC
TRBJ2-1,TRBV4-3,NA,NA,CASSQETSRVYNEQFF,TGCGCCAGCAGCCAAGAGACTTCCAGGGTTTACAATGAGCAGTTCTTC
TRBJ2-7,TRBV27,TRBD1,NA,CASSLLSTGSFYEQYF,TGTGCCAGCAGTTTATTGTCGACAGGGTCTTTCTACGAGCAGTACTTC
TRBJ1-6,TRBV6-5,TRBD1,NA,CASGQGVSPLHF,TGTGCCAGTGGACAGGGAGTATCACCCCTCCACTTT
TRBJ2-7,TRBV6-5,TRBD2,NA,CASKTSGIFEQYF,TGTGCCAGCAAAACTAGCGGGATCTTCGAGCAGTACTTC
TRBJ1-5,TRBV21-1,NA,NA,CASSCGWITGKSNQPQHF,TGTGCCAGCAGCTGCGGATGGATTACAGGGAAGAGCAATCAGCCCCAGCATTTT
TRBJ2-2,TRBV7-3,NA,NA,CASSLTSNTGELFF,TGTGCCAGCAGCTTAACATCAAACACCGGGGAGCTGTTTTTT
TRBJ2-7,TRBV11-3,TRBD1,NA,CASSLGTGKNYEQYF,TGTGCCAGCAGCTTAGGGACAGGGAAGAACTACGAGCAGTACTTC
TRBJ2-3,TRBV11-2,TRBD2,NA,CASSSLGLATDTQYF,TGTGCCAGCAGCTCCCTTGGACTAGCGACAGATACGCAGTATTTT
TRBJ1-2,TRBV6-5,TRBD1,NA,CASSLTGTGHGYTF,TGTGCCAGCAGCCTCACCGGGACAGGGCATGGCTACACCTTC
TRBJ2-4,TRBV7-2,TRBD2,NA,CASSLGPAGLAKNIQYF,TGTGCCAGCAGCTTAGGCCCAGCGGGGCTAGCCAAAAACATTCAGTACTTC
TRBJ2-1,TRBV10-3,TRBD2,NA,CAISEEPTSGSRVNNEQFF,TGTGCCATCAGTGAGGAGCCCACTAGCGGCAGTAGGGTTAACAATGAGCAGTTCTTC
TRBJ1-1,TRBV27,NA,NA,CASSLRVSTEAFF,TGTGCCAGCAGTCTCAGGGTTTCCACTGAAGCTTTCTTT
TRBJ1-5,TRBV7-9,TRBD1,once,CASSQGTGSNQPQHF,TGTGCCAGCAGCCAAGGGACAGGGTCCAATCAGCCCCAGCATTTT
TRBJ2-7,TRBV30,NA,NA,CAWNGRGALYEQYF,TGTGCCTGGAATGGCCGGGGGGCGCTTTACGAGCAGTACTTC
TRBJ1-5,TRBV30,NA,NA,CAWSVEISNQPQHF,TGTGCCTGGAGTGTAGAGATTAGCAATCAGCCCCAGCATTTT
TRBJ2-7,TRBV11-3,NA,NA,CASSAIGTLYEQYF,TGTGCCAGCAGCGCCATCGGGACTCTCTACGAGCAGTACTTC